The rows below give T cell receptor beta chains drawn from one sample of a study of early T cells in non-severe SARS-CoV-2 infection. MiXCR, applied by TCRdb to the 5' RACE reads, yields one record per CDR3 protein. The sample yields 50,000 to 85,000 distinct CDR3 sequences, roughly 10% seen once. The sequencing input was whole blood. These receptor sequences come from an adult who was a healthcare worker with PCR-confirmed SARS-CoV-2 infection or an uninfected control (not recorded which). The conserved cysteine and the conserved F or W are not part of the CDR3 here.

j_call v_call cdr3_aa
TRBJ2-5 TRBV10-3 AIRITGSTGTQY
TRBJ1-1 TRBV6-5 ASSYRDRGATEAF
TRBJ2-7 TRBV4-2 ASSRNSLYEQY
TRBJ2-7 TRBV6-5 ASRASGAANYEQY
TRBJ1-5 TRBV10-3 AIWRGSSNQPQH
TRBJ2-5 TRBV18 ASSKGAVLQETQY
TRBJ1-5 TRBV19 ACRGGDGNQPQH
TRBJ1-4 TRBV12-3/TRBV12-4 ASSVDRVNEKLF
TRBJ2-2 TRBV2 ASRGTGAAGELF
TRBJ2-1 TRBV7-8 ASSLGGSTVGNEQF
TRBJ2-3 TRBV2 ASTWTGGSTDTQY
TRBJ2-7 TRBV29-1 SVGSPQGTSAYEQY
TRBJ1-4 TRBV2 ASSEFGDRAEKLF
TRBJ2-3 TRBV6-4 ASAVSGSTDTQY
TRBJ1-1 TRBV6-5 ASTLVGRTGGVGGRTEAF
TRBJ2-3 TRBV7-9 ASSLGLASDTQY